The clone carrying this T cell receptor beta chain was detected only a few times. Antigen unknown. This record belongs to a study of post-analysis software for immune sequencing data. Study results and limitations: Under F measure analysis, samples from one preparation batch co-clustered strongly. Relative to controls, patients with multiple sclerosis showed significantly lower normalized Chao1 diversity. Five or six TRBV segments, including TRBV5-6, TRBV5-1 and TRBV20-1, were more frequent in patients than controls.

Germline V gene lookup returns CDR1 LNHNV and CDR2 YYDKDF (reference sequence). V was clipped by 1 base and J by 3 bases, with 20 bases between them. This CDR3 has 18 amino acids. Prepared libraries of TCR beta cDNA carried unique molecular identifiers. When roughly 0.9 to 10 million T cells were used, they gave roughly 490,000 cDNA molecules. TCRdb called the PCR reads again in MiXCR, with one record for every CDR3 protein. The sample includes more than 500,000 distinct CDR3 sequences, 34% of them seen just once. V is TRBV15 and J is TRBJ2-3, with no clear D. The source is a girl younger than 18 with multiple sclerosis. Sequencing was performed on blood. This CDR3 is CATSRGAQVAPLTDTQYF. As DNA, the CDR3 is TGTGCCACCAGCAGAGGGGCACAAGTTGCGCCGTTGACAGATACGCAGTATTTT.